The T cell receptor (beta chain) under discussion was sequenced for a study of cytomegalovirus exposure and HLA in healthy donors. Study summary: There were approximately 400 genotyped donors. Of these, 75% to 90% fell in the genetic ancestry cluster associated with self-reported Caucasian donors.

Germline assignment: CDR1 SNHLY and CDR2 FYNNEI. The CDR3 loop spans 18 amino acids. J lost 2 bases, V lost 4 bases, and 8 bases had no gene match. Nominally healthy donors provided the samples, though records likely missed some immune exposures. The PCR ran on 60 Vbeta and 13 Jbeta primers. Generated by immunoSEQ multiplex PCR, the TCRdb table keeps only in-frame clones and is missing some. The data show under 200,000 clones, about 76% seen once. The chain has TRBV2 and TRBJ2-7; 16 bases match TRBD2. The TCR was taken from a male donor in good health and CMV-seropositive. Specimen: PBMCs. CDR3 nucleotide sequence: TGTGCCAGCAGTGCAGGGACTAGCGGGGGGGCTGTCCCCTACGAGCAGTACTTC. It specifies CASSAGTSGGAVPYEQYF. The full variable domain, in which reference TRBV2 and TRBJ2-7 provide the parts outside the CDR3, is EPEVTQTPSHQVTQMGQEVILRCVPISNHLYFYWYRQILGQKVEFLVSFYNNEISEKSEIFDDQFSVERPDGSNFTLKIRSTKLEDSAMYFCASSAGTSGGAVPYEQYFGPGTRLTVT.